This T cell receptor (beta chain) comes out of a study of response to subunit inactivated influenza vaccine. TCRdb re-derived calls from the RT-PCR reads in MiXCR, one entry per CDR3 protein. This table has around 570,000 distinct CDR3 sequences, approximately 7.7% appearing once. General study findings and limits: Authors proposed each seasonal influenza vaccination draws in few new T cells.

Germline V CDR1 and CDR2: DFQATT, SNEGSKA (reference sequence). The CDR3 loop spans 15 amino acids. V shed 4 bases and J shed 0 bases, with 16 bases lying between them. This clonotype was counted at least ten times. The antigen is not known. The receptor comes from a man aged 50-75 years who received an inactivated influenza vaccine. The sample was PBMCs from blood, taken roughly 24 months after vaccination. V usage is TRBV20-1 and J usage is TRBJ2-7, with D perhaps TRBD1 (6 bases). CDR3: CSAITRDTSSYEQYF. As DNA, the CDR3 is TGCAGTGCTATTACACGGGACACCAGCTCCTACGAGCAGTACTTC.